This T cell receptor (beta chain) came from a study of synovial regulatory T cells in juvenile arthritis (dated by TCRdb to 2014 to 2015). With respect to the entire study: Among the sequenced patients, a few were classified as therapy-naive, methotrexate plus infliximab was given to one, methotrexate was given to six, and treatment information was unavailable for one. The study compared TCRbeta CDR3 repertoires of blood iaTreg cells, other blood Treg cells and synovial fluid Treg cells from matched patient samples. Effector T cell subsets were also sequenced in this cohort for comparisons, but the Treg dataset alone covers only blood and synovial fluid Treg cells. Treg and Teff subsets from approximately ten JIA patients with active disease were included in the TCR repertoire comparisons.

Broader findings and caveats from the paper: TCR diversity was lower in blood iaTreg cells than in other blood Treg cells, which is consistent with antigen-driven expansion. iaTreg TCR repertoires were found to be largely private across patients and to partially overlap with synovial Teff and blood CPL repertoires. Synovial Treg cells shared more CDR3 sequences with iaTreg cells than with other blood Treg cells, and Chao-Jaccard similarity confirmed that synovial Treg cells were more closely related to iaTreg cells.

TCR repertoire donors were about eleven juvenile idiopathic arthritis patients with active disease who had not reached inactive disease, 3 polyarticular and 8 oligoarticular. A median age of around 11 years (range about 2.4-22.9) and a median disease duration of around seven years (range 0.2-19.1) were recorded for the TCR-sequenced patients. Samples for TCR repertoire analysis were collected at two centres in Italy. Peripheral blood mononuclear cells were isolated using a Histopaque-1077 density gradient and were cryopreserved in around 90% FCS with about 10% DMSO. CDR1 GTSNPN and CDR2 SVGIG were looked up in the germline V gene (reference sequence). The CDR3 covers 12 residues, taking in both the cysteine and the phenylalanine. The record lacks a DNA sequence. Concerning this clone: This clone's antigen is unknown.

Receptor libraries were prepared by the immunoSEQ multiplex PCR assay. Adaptive Biotechnologies carried out the TCRbeta CDR3 sequencing. As for how the authors treated the data: Repertoire similarity used the Chao-modified Jaccard index and median clonotype overlap from 200 random subsamples at equal sample size. Similarity analyses used either productive nucleotide sequences or in silico-translated amino acid sequences. To compare repertoires, the researchers applied hierarchical clustering with single linkage as well as t-SNE, based on Chao-modified Jaccard distances. Repertoire diversity was measured with the Renyi index after sample size normalisation across a range of alpha values. TCRdb mirrors the immuneACCESS table, restricted to in-frame sequences. Some clones are absent from its copies; in checked studies, under half trace to an unresolved V gene, and the reason for the others is unknown. The V and J calls and the clone size are those of that table, but D and trimming were determined from the DNA. The data table for this sample lists approximately 9,600 clones. Roughly 0.69% of the sample is in the top ten clones.

This receptor was obtained from a donor aged 2-29 years with juvenile idiopathic arthritis. This sequence uses TRBV30 and TRBJ1-2; TCRdb's D gene call, TRBD1, goes unchecked for lack of DNA. The specimen sequenced was Treg cells from blood. According to the study, the label for this sample's cell subset or site signals: remaining (HLA-DR-negative) circulating blood Treg cells. The CDR3 region reads CAWSSGGRGYTF.